Sequencing of this TCR beta chain was carried out in a study of CD8 T cells in ankylosing spondylitis. TCRdb fed the 5' RACE reads into MiXCR, producing one record per CDR3 protein. The sample holds roughly 42,000 distinct CDR3 sequences, less than 3.5% seen once. The CDR3 sequence is 19 residues long. Study-level results: Peripheral blood samples showed relatively rare disease-linked clones, and these clones were CD8+. What appeared characteristic of ankylosing spondylitis blood was a TCR beta motif of fewer than ten highly homologous variants.

This clonotype has ten or more counts. Its target is unknown. The chain links TRBV21-1 to TRBJ2-1; TRBD2 was called by the table and not checked on the DNA. TRBV21-1 is marked as a pseudogene. This TCR came from a male donor with ankylosing spondylitis or in good health (not recorded which). Sequences were obtained from blood, either unsorted or a sorted T cell fraction (not recorded which). The CDR3 bases are TGTGCCAGCAGCAAAGTGGGAACTAGCGGGAGGACATCCTACAATGAGCAGTTCTTC. Its translation: CASSKVGTSGRTSYNEQFF.